The sequence of this TCR beta chain was determined in a study of Tregs in tolerant kidney transplant recipients. As for the study in general: Recipients received nonmyeloablative bone marrow transplants from related graft donors, with transient mixed chimerism.

Unstimulated regulatory T cells (CD4+CD25+CD127-), CD4+CD25- non-regulatory cells, CD4 and CD8 cells were FACS-sorted from thawed PBMCs. The protocol was immunoSEQ multiplex PCR, while the TCRdb copy is restricted to in-frame clones and leaves out a portion. The sample comprises over 60,000 clones, roughly 98% of which are singletons, and approximately 0.56% rests with the top ten. Remarks on this clone: No antigen is known for it.

Whole-study findings and limits: Biological reproducibility was not directly addressed in this study.

The V gene lost 5 bases and the J gene lost 1 base, with 14 bases spanning the gap. CDR3 length: 15 residues. The germline V gene has CDR1 SGHVS and CDR2 FQNEAQ. The TCR sequence derives from a human donor who received a combined kidney and bone marrow transplant. This chain links TRBV7-8 with TRBJ1-1; D may be TRBD1 (5 bases). The sequencing here drew on CD4+ T cells from blood, taken before the transplant. The CDR3 DNA follows: TGTGCCAGCAGCCCCCAATGGGGCTCGAACACTGAAGCTTTCTTT. This translates into CASSPQWGSNTEAFF.